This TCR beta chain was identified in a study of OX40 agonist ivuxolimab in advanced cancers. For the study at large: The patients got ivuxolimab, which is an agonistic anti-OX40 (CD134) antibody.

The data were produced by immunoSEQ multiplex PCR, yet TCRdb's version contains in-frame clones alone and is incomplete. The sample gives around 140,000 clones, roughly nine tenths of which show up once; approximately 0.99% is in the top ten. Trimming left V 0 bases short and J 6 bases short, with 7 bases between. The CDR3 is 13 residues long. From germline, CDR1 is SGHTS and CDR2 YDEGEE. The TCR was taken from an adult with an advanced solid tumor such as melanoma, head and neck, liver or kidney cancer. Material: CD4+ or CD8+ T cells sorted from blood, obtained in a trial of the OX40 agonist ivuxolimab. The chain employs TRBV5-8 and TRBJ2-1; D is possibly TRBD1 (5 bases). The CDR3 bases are TGTGCCAGCAGCTTGGTTAGGGGCAATGAGCAGTTCTTC. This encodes CASSLVRGNEQFF. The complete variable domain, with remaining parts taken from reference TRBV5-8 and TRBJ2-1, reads EAGVTQSPTHLIKTRGQQATLRCSPISGHTSVYWYQQALGLGLQFLLWYDEGEERNRGNFPPRFSGRQFPNYSSELNVNALELEDSALYLCASSLVRGNEQFFGPGTRLTVL.